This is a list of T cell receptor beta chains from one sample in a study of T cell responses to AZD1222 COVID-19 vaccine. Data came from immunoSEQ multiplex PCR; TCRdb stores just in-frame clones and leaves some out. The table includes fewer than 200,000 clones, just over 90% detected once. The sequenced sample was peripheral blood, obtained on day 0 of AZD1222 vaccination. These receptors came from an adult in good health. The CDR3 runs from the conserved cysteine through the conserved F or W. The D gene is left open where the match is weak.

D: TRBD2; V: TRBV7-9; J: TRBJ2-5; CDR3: CASSFVLAEETQYF
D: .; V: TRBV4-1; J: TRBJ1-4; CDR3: CASSQEWGSAGEKLFF
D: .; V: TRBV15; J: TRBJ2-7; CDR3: CATSRSRASVSYEQYF
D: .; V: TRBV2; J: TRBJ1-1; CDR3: CASSEARVAEAFF
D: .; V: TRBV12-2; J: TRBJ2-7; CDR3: CASRLVVTAQNPTYEQYF
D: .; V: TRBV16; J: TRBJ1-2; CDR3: CASSPRGHSGYTF
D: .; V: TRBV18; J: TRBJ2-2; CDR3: CASSPLPQLGELFF
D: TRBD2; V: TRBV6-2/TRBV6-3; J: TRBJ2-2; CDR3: CASSSTRLAEVGELFF
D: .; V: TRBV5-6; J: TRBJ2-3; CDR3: CASKRITDTQYF
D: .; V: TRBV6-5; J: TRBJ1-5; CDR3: CASFKWGSNQPQHF
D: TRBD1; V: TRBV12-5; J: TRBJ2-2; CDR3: CASGFGTGRTGELFF
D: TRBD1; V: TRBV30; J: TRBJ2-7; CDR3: CAWSTGTGDSYEQYF
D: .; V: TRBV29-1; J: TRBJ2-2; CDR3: CSVVGGNTGELFF
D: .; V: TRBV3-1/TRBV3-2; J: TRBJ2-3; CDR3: CASSQTSGLVSTDTQYF
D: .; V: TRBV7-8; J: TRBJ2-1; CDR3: CASSSHRVSSYNEQFF
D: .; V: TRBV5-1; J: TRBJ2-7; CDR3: CASSLLGSYEQYF
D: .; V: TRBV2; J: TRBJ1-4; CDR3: CASSQGPNEKLFF
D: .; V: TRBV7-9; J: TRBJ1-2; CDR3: CASSPEVAIYGYTF
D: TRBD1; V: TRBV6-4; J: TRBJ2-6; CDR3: CASSDTGGAGANVLTF
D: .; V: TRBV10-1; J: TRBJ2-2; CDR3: CASSESQGPGELFF
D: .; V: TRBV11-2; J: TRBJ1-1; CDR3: CASSPFQGNTEAFF
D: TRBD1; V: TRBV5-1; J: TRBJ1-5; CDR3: CASSLTGGLNQPQHF
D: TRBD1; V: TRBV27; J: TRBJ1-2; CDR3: CASSKQGANYGYTF
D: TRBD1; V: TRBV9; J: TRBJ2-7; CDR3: CASSFDRGAEQYF
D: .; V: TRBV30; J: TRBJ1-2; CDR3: CAWRLPSPAYYGYTF
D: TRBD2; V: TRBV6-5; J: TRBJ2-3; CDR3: CASSYSAGALDTQYF
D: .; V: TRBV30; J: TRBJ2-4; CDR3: CAWSPSADLRDIQYF
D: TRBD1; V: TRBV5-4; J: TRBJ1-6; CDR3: CASSGQGRSPLHF
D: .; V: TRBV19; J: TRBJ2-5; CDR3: CASSMAQETQYF
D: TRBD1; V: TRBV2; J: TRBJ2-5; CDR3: CASSPRVQTGQGAETQYF
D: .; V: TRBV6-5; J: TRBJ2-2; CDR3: CASSYGRLTGELFF
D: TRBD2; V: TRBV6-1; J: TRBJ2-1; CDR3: CASSESSSGPYNEQFF
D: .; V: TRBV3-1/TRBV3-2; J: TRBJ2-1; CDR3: CASSQDLDSYNEQFF
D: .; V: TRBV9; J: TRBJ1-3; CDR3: CASSVAGIGNTIYF
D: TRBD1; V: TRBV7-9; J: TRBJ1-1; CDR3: CASSHEGTANTEAFF
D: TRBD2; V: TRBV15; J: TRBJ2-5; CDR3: CATSGLAEQETQYF
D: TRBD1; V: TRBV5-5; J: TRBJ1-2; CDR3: CASSLRGTGMSNYGYTF
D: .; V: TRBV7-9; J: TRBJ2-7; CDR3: CASTDLSYEQYF
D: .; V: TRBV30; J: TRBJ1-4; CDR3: CAWSTTKPGAGRKKLFF
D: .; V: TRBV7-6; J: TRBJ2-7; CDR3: CASSLEPPGTASSYEQYF
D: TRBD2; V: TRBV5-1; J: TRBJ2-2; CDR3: CASSPRTSGSNTGELFF
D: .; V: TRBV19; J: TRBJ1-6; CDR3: CASSPGTDNSPLHF
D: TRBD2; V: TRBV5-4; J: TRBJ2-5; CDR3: CASSLAGLAGKETQYF
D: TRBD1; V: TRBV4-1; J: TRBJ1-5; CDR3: CASSQASDRVRNQPQHF
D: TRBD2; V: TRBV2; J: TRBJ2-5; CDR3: CASSATSGRPGGTQYF
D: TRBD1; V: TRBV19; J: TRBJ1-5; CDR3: CASSILPGGNQPQHF
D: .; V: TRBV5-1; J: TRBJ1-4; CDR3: CASSPPGEELFF